These 28 T cell receptor beta chains were all obtained from the same sample, sequenced in a study of TIL therapy for anti-PD-1-resistant metastatic lung cancer. The immunoSEQ assay was v3. Clones were read by immunoSEQ multiplex PCR, and TCRdb kept only the in-frame ones, dropping some. The sample holds over 15,000 clones; roughly 79% are singletons and the top ten take under 8%. Time point specified: pre-treatment sample, taken before nivolumab and TIL therapy. The sequencing used blood, collected at baseline. The receptor source for this set is a person between 25 and 79 years old with non-small cell lung cancer.

V and J are TRBV15 and TRBJ2-1, with TRBD2 matching over 9 bases. V shed 1 base, J shed 6 bases, and the junction held 7 bases outside the gene matches. Germline CDR1 reads LNHNV; CDR2 reads YYDKDF (reference sequence). This CDR3 contains 16 residues. The CDR3 protein is CATSRGAGGPFNEQFF. The CDR3 DNA reads TGTGCCACCAGCAGAGGGGCGGGAGGGCCGTTCAATGAGCAGTTCTTC.

The rearrangement joins TRBV5-5 to TRBJ1-1; possibly TRBD1 for D (5 bases). The CDR3 contains 16 residues. Trimming took 0 bases from V and 0 from J, leaving 12 bases between them. Germline V gene lookup returns CDR1 SGHKS and CDR2 YYEKEE (reference sequence). The CDR3 sequence: CASSLDLGGMNTEAFF. The CDR3 nucleotides are TGTGCCAGCAGCTTGGATCTCGGGGGGATGAACACTGAAGCTTTCTTT.

The chain joins TRBV5-1 to TRBJ2-1; 7 bases align to TRBD2. V lost 2 bases to trimming and J lost 8 bases; unmatched junction nucleotides: 7. The CDR3 runs 14 residues. Germline V gene data show CDR1 as SGHRS and CDR2 as YFSETQ. The CDR3 spells CASSFNGGTDEQFF. Written as DNA, the CDR3 is TGCGCCAGCAGCTTCAACGGGGGGACCGATGAGCAGTTCTTC.

The chain is built from TRBV4-1 and TRBJ1-1; TRBD1 matches 10 bases. The CDR3 extends over 15 amino acids. Trimming at V came to 2 bases and at J to 5 bases, leaving 5 bases not matched to a gene. The germline V gene has CDR1 MGHRA and CDR2 YSYEKL. The CDR3 loop is CASSQLRQGATEAFF. For the CDR3, the DNA is TGCGCCAGCAGCCAACTCAGACAGGGGGCAACTGAAGCTTTCTTT.

The chain has TRBV29-1 and TRBJ1-4, with D tentatively TRBD1 (5 bases). V was trimmed by 1 base and J by 8 bases, leaving 14 bases between them. The CDR3 loop spans 14 amino acids. Germline CDR1 reads SQVTM; CDR2 reads ANQGSEA. The DNA for the CDR3 is TGCAGCGTTGAAGGAAGTCAGGGCGGCGAAAAACTGTTTTTT. The encoded protein is CSVEGSQGGEKLFF.

This chain connects TRBV6-1 to TRBJ1-6, with D possibly being TRBD1 (5 bases). Deletions cut 3 bases from V and 9 bases from J, with 12 bases between. Germline V CDR1 and CDR2: MNHNS, SASEGT. This CDR3 is built from 14 residues. The CDR3 nucleotides read TGTGCCAGCAGTGATCGGGCAGGGAGTTCACCCCTCCACTTT. As protein: CASSDRAGSSPLHF.

This clone was counted a few times. The gene calls are TRBV10-3 and TRBJ1-4; TRBD1 agrees at 9 bases. J gave up 4 bases and V 4 bases, and 1 base lay outside the gene matches. In germline, CDR1 is ENHRY, CDR2 SYGVKD. CDR3 size: 14 residues. The CDR3 DNA is TGTGCCATCAGTGTGGGACAGGGTAATGAAAAACTGTTTTTT. Residues: CAISVGQGNEKLFF.

This sequence joins TRBV5-4 and TRBJ2-7, with 8 nucleotides matching TRBD1. With 6 bases clipped from V and 6 bases from J, the junction kept 8 bases outside the gene matches. The CDR3 covers 13 residues. Germline V gene sequence: CDR1 SGHNT, CDR2 YYREEE (reference sequence). In nucleotides, the CDR3 is TGTGCCAGCAACACCGACAGGGGCATCGAGCAGTACTTC. Its translation: CASNTDRGIEQYF. The complete variable domain, with remaining parts taken from reference TRBV5-4 and TRBJ2-7, reads ETGVTQSPTHLIKTRGQQVTLRCSSQSGHNTVSWYQQALGQGPQFIFQYYREEENGRGNFPPRFSGLQFPNYSSELNVNALELDDSALYLCASNTDRGIEQYFGPGTRLTVT.

The chain employs TRBV2 and TRBJ2-5; 8 bases match TRBD1. Germline V lookup: CDR1 SNHLY, CDR2 FYNNEI. The CDR3 runs 18 residues. After removal of 2 bases from V and 3 bases from J, the junction contained 14 bases not matched to a gene. CDR3 bases: TGTGCCAGCAGTGAACCCAGCGAGGAGGGGACAGGAGAAGAGACCCAGTACTTC. Translation gives CASSEPSEEGTGEETQYF.

This clone was detected a few times. The chain has TRBV9 and TRBJ1-1; 10 nucleotides agree with TRBD1. With V trimmed by 3 bases and J by 0 bases, 11 bases remained unmatched. This CDR3 has 18 amino acids. Germline-derived CDR1 and CDR2 are SGDLS and YYNGEE. The CDR3 DNA sequence: TGTGCCAGCAGCGAGGGGGTCCGGGACAGGGGCCTGAACACTGAAGCTTTCTTT. Its translation is CASSEGVRDRGLNTEAFF.

CDR3 region: CASSSYNEQFF. The CDR3 nucleotides are TGTGCCAGCAGCTCCTACAATGAGCAGTTCTTC. This chain joins TRBV12-3 or TRBV12-4 and TRBJ2-1, with D uncertain. Deletions cut 6 bases from V and 0 bases from J, with 0 bases between. This CDR3 spans 11 amino acids.

A few counts support this clone. V usage is TRBV30 and J usage is TRBJ1-6, with 7 bases matching TRBD1. This CDR3 has 13 amino acids. V lost 8 bases to trimming and J lost 6 bases; unmatched junction nucleotides: 7. CDR1 GTSNPN and CDR2 SVGIG come from the germline V gene (reference sequence). For the CDR3, the DNA is TGTGCCCATTCTGGGACAGCTAATTCACCCCTCCACTTT. Its translation is CAHSGTANSPLHF.

This clone is classed as medium-sized (0.01 to 0.1%). V is TRBV7-9 and J is TRBJ2-3, with 8 bases matching TRBD2. J gave up 4 bases and V 3 bases, and 9 bases lay outside the gene matches. Germline CDR1 and CDR2: SEHNR and FQNEAQ (reference sequence). CDR3 length: 16 residues. The CDR3 loop reads CASSLGFGGAPDTQYF. The CDR3, as DNA: TGTGCCAGCAGCTTGGGGTTCGGGGGGGCTCCAGATACGCAGTATTTT.

There are a few counts of this clone. The chain combines TRBV5-1 with TRBJ2-5; 10 bases are shared with TRBD2. Germline V gene data show CDR1 as SGHRS and CDR2 as YFSETQ. This CDR3 is built from 15 residues. V shed 4 bases and J 3 bases; nucleotides not matched to a gene: 6. The CDR3 protein is CASSPLSGGEETQYF. CDR3 coding DNA: TGCGCCAGCAGCCCATTGAGCGGGGGGGAAGAGACCCAGTACTTC.

The chain carries TRBV7-6 and TRBJ2-5, with D maybe TRBD2 (5 bases). Germline CDR1 and CDR2: SGHVS and FNYEAQ. This CDR3 contains 15 residues. V was pared by 6 bases and J by 5 bases, with 19 bases between. CDR3 nucleotides: TGTGCCAGCAGTTCCTTTGCCGGGCGGGCGGAGACCCAGTACTTC. Its translation: CASSSFAGRAETQYF.

Comment on this clone: The junction departs from germline at one end; a sequencing error may be responsible. CDR3 nucleotides: TGTGCCAGCAGACAAGGGGGGGCCAGATCACCCCTCCACTTT. Translating it yields CASRQGGARSPLHF. The V call is TRBV3-1 (or the pseudogene TRBV3-2), the J call TRBJ1-6; maybe TRBD1 (6 bases). This CDR3 region has 14 residues. The V gene's germline CDR1 is LGHDT and CDR2 YNNKEL (reference sequence).

The chain has TRBV5-1 and TRBJ2-1; a possible D gene is TRBD1 (5 bases). CDR3 length: 14 residues. CDR1 and CDR2 (germline): SGHRS, YFSETQ. V was clipped by 4 bases and J by 1 base, with 9 bases between them. The CDR3 DNA follows: TGCGCCAGCAGCACTGACAGTTCCTACAATGAGCAGTTCTTC. Translated: CASSTDSSYNEQFF.

The V and J genes are TRBV6-6 and TRBJ2-4; TRBD1 might be the D (7 bases). CDR3 length equals 14 residues. Trimming took 3 bases from V and 6 from J, leaving 12 bases between them. CDR1 is MNHNY, CDR2 SVGAGI, per germline (reference sequence). The CDR3 nucleotides read TGTGCCAGCAGTTATGGCCAGGGGGGAAACATTCAGTACTTC. Encoded protein: CASSYGQGGNIQYF.

There are a few counts of this clone. The chain has TRBV5-1 and TRBJ2-3; a weak D match, TRBD1 (5 bases). Trimming took 7 bases from V and 4 from J, leaving 13 bases between them. The CDR3 has 13 residues. Germline V gene lookup returns CDR1 SGHRS and CDR2 YFSETQ. The CDR3 here is CASSRGGADTQYF. DNA for the CDR3: TGCGCCAGCTCTAGGGGTGGGGCAGATACGCAGTATTTT.

This chain connects TRBV5-6 to TRBJ2-3; D is possibly TRBD2 (5 bases). Trimming cost V 1 base and J 3 bases, with 12 bases left between them. CDR1 is SGHDT, CDR2 YYEEEE, per germline. This CDR3 spans 15 amino acids. This CDR3 reads CASSLIGLLTDTQYF. CDR3 sequence (DNA): TGTGCCAGCAGCTTGATAGGACTGCTTACAGATACGCAGTATTTT.

In its sample, this clone was seen once. J is TRBJ2-2 and V is TRBV28; D is ambiguous. This CDR3 spans 13 amino acids. Germline V gene sequence: CDR1 MDHEN, CDR2 SYDVKM. Between the trimmed V and J ends, which lost 4 bases and 6 bases, there was a span of 9 bases. The DNA for the CDR3 is TGTGCCAGCAGTTCCAGTCCCCCCGGGGAGCTGTTTTTT. This codes for CASSSSPPGELFF.

This chain links TRBV5-1 with TRBJ2-3; D might be TRBD1 (5 bases). This CDR3 is 15 amino acids long. The V gene lost 0 bases and the J gene lost 1 base, with 9 bases spanning the gap. CDR1 is SGHRS and CDR2 is YFSETQ in the germline V gene. The CDR3 here is CASSLDRTGTDTQYF. In DNA, the CDR3 is TGCGCCAGCAGCTTGGACAGGACGGGCACAGATACGCAGTATTTT.

The chain carries TRBV6-2 or TRBV6-3 and TRBJ2-7; D is unclear. Germline CDR1 is MNHEY and CDR2 is SVGEGT. The CDR3 has 14 residues. V was cut by 1 base and J by 4 bases, with 11 bases left in between. The CDR3 is CASSYYTRSYEQYF. In DNA form, the CDR3 reads TGTGCCAGCAGTTACTATACCAGGAGTTACGAGCAGTACTTC.

The gene calls are TRBV29-1 and TRBJ2-3; no firm D call. Germline lookup yields CDR1 SQVTM and CDR2 ANQGSEA. The CDR3 contains 14 residues. Between the trimmed V and J ends, which lost 1 base and 0 bases, there was a span of 8 bases. CDR3 bases: TGCAGCGTTGAAGTAATGGCGAGCACAGATACGCAGTATTTT. It yields the protein CSVEVMASTDTQYF.

This clone has a handful of counts. The rearrangement links TRBV7-9 to TRBJ1-1, with a weak D call TRBD1 (5 bases). Germline V gene lookup returns CDR1 SEHNR and CDR2 FQNEAQ (reference sequence). Between the trimmed V and J ends, which lost 5 bases and 1 base, there was a span of 20 bases. The CDR3 is made up of 17 amino acids. In nucleotides, the CDR3 is TGTGCCAGCAGCCTCCATCCTCAAGACGGACAGAACACTGAAGCTTTCTTT. It codes for CASSLHPQDGQNTEAFF.

A single count supports this clone. V is TRBV6-1 and J is TRBJ2-5; D possibly corresponds to TRBD1 (6 bases). CDR3 length: 16 amino acids. CDR1 is MNHNS, CDR2 SASEGT, per germline. Trimming left V 3 bases short and J 4 bases short, with 18 bases between. The CDR3 DNA is TGTGCCAGCAGTGATGGGGGCAGGGGATTTCGAGAGACCCAGTACTTC. Translated: CASSDGGRGFRETQYF.

The chain has TRBV19 and TRBJ2-7, with a weak D call TRBD1 (5 bases). CDR1 is LNHDA and CDR2 is SQIVND in the germline V gene (reference sequence). The CDR3 runs 16 residues. V was pared by 4 bases and J by 3 bases, with 19 bases between. CDR3 residues: CASSKPPQVSIYEQYF. The CDR3 DNA reads as TGTGCCAGTAGTAAGCCCCCACAGGTCTCCATCTACGAGCAGTACTTC.

This chain uses TRBV21-1 with TRBJ1-1. TRBV21-1 is reported as a pseudogene. The CDR3 has 14 amino acids. CDR3 sequence (DNA): TGTGCCAGCAGTCCCGGAGGCGGAAACACTGAAGCTTTCTTT. Its protein is CASSPGGGNTEAFF.